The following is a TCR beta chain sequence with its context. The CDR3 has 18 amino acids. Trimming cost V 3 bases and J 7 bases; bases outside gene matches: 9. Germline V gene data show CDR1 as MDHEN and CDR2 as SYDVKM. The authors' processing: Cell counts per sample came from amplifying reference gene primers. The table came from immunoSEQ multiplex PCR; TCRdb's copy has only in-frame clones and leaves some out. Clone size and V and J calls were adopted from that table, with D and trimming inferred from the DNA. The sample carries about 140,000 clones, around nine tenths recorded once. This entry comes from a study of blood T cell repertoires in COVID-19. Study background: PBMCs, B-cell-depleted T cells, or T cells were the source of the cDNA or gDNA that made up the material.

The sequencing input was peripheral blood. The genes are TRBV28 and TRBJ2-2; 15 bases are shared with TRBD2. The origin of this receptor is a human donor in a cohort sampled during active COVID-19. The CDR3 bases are TGTGCCAGCAGTTTGGCAGGACTAGCGGGAGGGCCCGTCGGGGAGCTGTTTTTT. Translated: CASSLAGLAGGPVGELFF.